This T cell receptor beta chain was identified in a study of OX40 agonist ivuxolimab in advanced cancers. Clones were read by immunoSEQ multiplex PCR, and TCRdb kept only the in-frame ones, dropping some. This sample has some 39,000 clones, with around 90% found just once. The CDR3 is made up of 15 amino acids. Germline values: CDR1 LGHNA, CDR2 YNFKEQ. Trimming cost V 0 bases and J 2 bases, with 9 bases left between them. The source was CD4+ or CD8+ T cells sorted from blood, collected in a trial of the OX40 agonist ivuxolimab. The chain uses TRBV4-2 and TRBJ2-3, with D perhaps matching TRBD2 (5 bases). The source is an adult with an advanced solid tumor such as melanoma, head and neck, liver or kidney cancer. CDR3 sequence reads: CASSQDRRVTDTQYF. The CDR3 bases are TGTGCCAGCAGCCAAGATCGGCGGGTCACAGATACGCAGTATTTT.